This is a list of T cell receptor beta chains from one sample in a study of T-cell memory formation after mild COVID-19. TCRdb recomputed calls from the 5' RACE reads with MiXCR, one row per CDR3 protein. The sample holds around 300,000 distinct CDR3 sequences, approximately 14% seen once. The sample comprised PBMCs or a T cell subset sorted from them (not recorded which). These receptors originate from a man younger than 35 who had mild COVID-19 (a few samples of this study predate the infection). Cell type and time point are not known. Both conserved end residues are part of each CDR3. The D gene is left open where the match is weak. Only some rows state a clone size, as once, few, many or a class for expanded clones.

V	D	size	J	CDR3	DNA
TRBV18	-	few	TRBJ1-1	CASSPTAGEVTEAFF	TGTGCCAGCTCACCTACAGCAGGAGAGGTCACTGAAGCTTTCTTT
TRBV4-2	-	few	TRBJ1-2	CASNPSEPTAPGPTHYGYTF	TGTGCCAGCAACCCCTCTGAACCCACAGCCCCGGGGCCGACCCACTATGGCTACACCTTC
TRBV5-1	-	few	TRBJ1-3	CASSSGVTADTIYF	TGCGCCAGCAGCTCAGGGGTAACGGCGGACACCATATATTTT
TRBV11-2	-	few	TRBJ1-2	CASSWGGRAPSGYTF	TGTGCCAGCAGCTGGGGGGGCAGGGCGCCATCAGGCTACACCTTC
TRBV28	-	few	TRBJ2-2	CASSLSPGITGELFF	TGTGCCAGCAGTTTATCGCCAGGGATTACCGGGGAGCTGTTTTTT
TRBV6-5	-	-	TRBJ1-6	CASNGGENSPLHF	TGTGCCAGCAACGGGGGGGAGAATTCACCCCTCCACTTT
TRBV7-9	TRBD2	-	TRBJ2-1	CASTLGGAYEQFF	TGTGCCAGCACTCTCGGGGGGGCCTATGAGCAGTTCTTC
TRBV7-9	TRBD2	-	TRBJ2-7	CASSSPPGLADYEQYF	TGTGCCAGCAGCTCCCCCCCGGGACTAGCGGACTACGAGCAGTACTTC
TRBV4-3	TRBD2	few	TRBJ2-2	CASSQVLAGTSGELFF	TGCGCCAGCAGCCAAGTACTAGCGGGAACGTCCGGGGAGCTGTTTTTT
TRBV24-1	TRBD2	few	TRBJ2-5	CATSEYVGRTSGEETQYF	TGTGCCACCAGTGAATACGTAGGACGGACTAGCGGGGAAGAGACCCAGTACTTC
TRBV4-3	-	many	TRBJ2-3	CASSQGGLAADTQYF	TGCGCCAGCAGCCAAGGGGGCCTCGCCGCAGATACGCAGTATTTT
TRBV10-3	TRBD1	few	TRBJ2-4	CAISDGTARVQYF	TGTGCCATCAGTGACGGGACAGCTAGAGTTCAGTACTTC
TRBV13	-	-	TRBJ1-2	CASSLGAIARRQAHYGYTF	TGTGCCAGCAGCTTAGGAGCGATTGCTCGGAGACAGGCCCACTATGGCTACACCTTC
TRBV9	-	-	TRBJ1-1	CASSGPMNTEAFF	TGTGCCAGCAGCGGACCGATGAACACTGAAGCTTTCTTT
TRBV6-4	TRBD1	-	TRBJ2-1	CASSDSGQGYNEQFF	TGTGCCAGCAGTGACTCAGGACAGGGATACAATGAGCAGTTCTTC
TRBV7-9	-	-	TRBJ2-1	CASALSRTEPQFF	TGTGCCAGTGCACTTTCTCGGACAGAGCCCCAGTTCTTC
TRBV12-3/TRBV12-4	TRBD2	once	TRBJ2-3	CASRTPGLAQYF	TGTGCCAGCAGAACTCCGGGACTAGCGCAGTATTTT
TRBV11-2	-	few	TRBJ2-7	CASSSPTLGEQYF	TGTGCCAGCAGCTCGCCGACCCTGGGCGAGCAGTACTTC
TRBV29-1	-	-	TRBJ2-1	CSVKALASYNEQFF	TGCAGCGTTAAGGCCCTCGCCTCCTACAATGAGCAGTTCTTC
TRBV6-5	-	many	TRBJ1-1	CASSYSPGGTTEAFF	TGTGCCAGCAGTTACTCGCCGGGAGGCACCACTGAAGCTTTCTTT
TRBV5-1	-	few	TRBJ2-4	CASSLGDLIKNIQYF	TGCGCCAGCAGCTTGGGGGACTTAATAAAAAACATTCAGTACTTC
TRBV2	TRBD2	-	TRBJ2-1	CASSETLAGGNEQFF	TGTGCCAGCAGTGAAACGCTAGCGGGGGGGAATGAGCAGTTCTTC
TRBV7-2	TRBD1	-	TRBJ2-2	CASSWDSHTGELFF	TGTGCCAGCAGTTGGGACAGCCACACCGGGGAGCTGTTTTTT
TRBV12-3/TRBV12-4	TRBD1	-	TRBJ2-5	CASKPPGAGGRETQYF	TGTGCCAGCAAACCCCCCGGGGCAGGGGGCAGGGAGACCCAGTACTTC
TRBV7-2	-	few	TRBJ2-7	CASSYFYEQYF	TGTGCCAGCAGCTACTTCTACGAGCAGTACTTC
TRBV5-1	-	-	TRBJ2-2	CASSQGEMNTGELFF	TGCGCCAGCAGTCAGGGCGAGATGAACACCGGGGAGCTGTTTTTT
TRBV7-9	-	few	TRBJ2-3	CASSLAEITDTQYF	TGTGCCAGCAGCTTAGCGGAGATCACAGATACGCAGTATTTT
TRBV7-2	-	once	TRBJ1-4	CASSLRALTNEKLFF	TGTGCCAGCAGCTTAAGGGCTTTGACTAATGAAAAACTGTTTTTT
TRBV4-3	-	few	TRBJ2-6	CASSQVAPGGAVPNVLTF	TGCGCCAGCAGCCAAGTGGCACCCGGAGGGGCTGTGCCCAACGTCCTGACTTTC
TRBV4-3	TRBD1	few	TRBJ2-2	CASSQEGTGDWIGELFF	TGCGCCAGCAGCCAAGAGGGGACAGGGGATTGGATCGGGGAGCTGTTTTTT
TRBV5-1	-	many	TRBJ2-7	CASSLVLGSYEQYF	TGCGCCAGCAGCTTGGTCCTCGGTTCCTACGAGCAGTACTTC
TRBV7-8	-	-	TRBJ1-2	CASSVDKSYGYTF	TGTGCCAGCAGCGTCGACAAATCCTATGGCTACACCTTC
TRBV4-1	TRBD2	few	TRBJ2-2	CASSPGTSGGGELFF	TGCGCCAGCAGCCCCGGGACTAGCGGGGGGGGGGAGCTGTTTTTT
TRBV12-3/TRBV12-4	-	many	TRBJ2-2	CASSPYIAGELFF	TGTGCCAGCAGTCCCTATATCGCCGGGGAGCTGTTTTTT
TRBV2	TRBD2	-	TRBJ2-1	CASSEKTSGNNEQFF	TGTGCCAGCAGTGAAAAGACTAGCGGAAACAATGAGCAGTTCTTC
TRBV4-3	TRBD2	-	TRBJ2-7	CASSPRTSGVSYEQYF	TGCGCCAGCAGCCCAAGGACTAGCGGGGTATCCTACGAGCAGTACTTC
TRBV5-1	-	many	TRBJ1-6	CASSFDNSPLHF	TGCGCCAGCAGCTTTGATAATTCACCCCTCCACTTT
TRBV28	TRBD1	few	TRBJ2-6	CATNPSRQGAIISGANVLTF	TGTGCCACCAATCCTTCCCGACAGGGGGCCATCATCTCTGGGGCCAACGTCCTGACTTTC
TRBV10-3	TRBD1	-	TRBJ2-7	CAISEGTGVDEQYF	TGTGCCATCAGTGAAGGGACAGGGGTGGACGAGCAGTACTTC
TRBV7-2	-	few	TRBJ2-3	CASTLKLGPLSTQYF	TGTGCCAGCACCCTAAAGCTAGGCCCATTGAGTACGCAGTATTTT
TRBV7-2	-	many	TRBJ2-5	CASSLSGGRRETQYF	TGTGCCAGCAGCTTATCGGGGGGCCGGAGAGAGACCCAGTACTTC
TRBV9	-	few	TRBJ2-5	CASNEGGGLETQYF	TGTGCCAGCAACGAAGGGGGAGGGCTAGAGACCCAGTACTTC
TRBV12-5	TRBD1	-	TRBJ1-2	CASGLPVIQTGNYGYTF	TGTGCTAGTGGTTTGCCCGTTATTCAGACAGGGAACTATGGCTACACCTTC
TRBV12-5	TRBD1	many	TRBJ2-5	CASGVGTGAPEETQYF	TGTGCTAGTGGCGTGGGGACAGGGGCTCCGGAAGAGACCCAGTACTTC
TRBV7-2	TRBD1	-	TRBJ2-1	CASSNTGTGKETQFF	TGTGCCAGCAGCAATACCGGGACAGGGAAAGAGACCCAGTTCTTC
TRBV18	-	few	TRBJ2-7	CASSPGTDSYEQYF	TGTGCCAGCTCACCAGGGACGGATTCCTACGAGCAGTACTTC
TRBV7-3	-	few	TRBJ2-7	CASSLDGVPGHEQYF	TGTGCCAGCAGCTTAGACGGGGTCCCGGGCCACGAGCAGTACTTC
TRBV7-2	-	many	TRBJ2-1	CASSLNPHRVSGNEQFF	TGTGCCAGCAGCTTGAATCCTCATCGGGTTTCGGGCAATGAGCAGTTCTTC
TRBV12-3/TRBV12-4	-	-	TRBJ1-1	CASTKGRHLNTEAFF	TGTGCCAGCACCAAGGGCCGGCATCTGAACACTGAAGCTTTCTTT
TRBV7-2	-	-	TRBJ2-2	CASSLVQGVTGELFF	TGTGCCAGCAGCTTAGTACAGGGTGTTACCGGGGAGCTGTTTTTT